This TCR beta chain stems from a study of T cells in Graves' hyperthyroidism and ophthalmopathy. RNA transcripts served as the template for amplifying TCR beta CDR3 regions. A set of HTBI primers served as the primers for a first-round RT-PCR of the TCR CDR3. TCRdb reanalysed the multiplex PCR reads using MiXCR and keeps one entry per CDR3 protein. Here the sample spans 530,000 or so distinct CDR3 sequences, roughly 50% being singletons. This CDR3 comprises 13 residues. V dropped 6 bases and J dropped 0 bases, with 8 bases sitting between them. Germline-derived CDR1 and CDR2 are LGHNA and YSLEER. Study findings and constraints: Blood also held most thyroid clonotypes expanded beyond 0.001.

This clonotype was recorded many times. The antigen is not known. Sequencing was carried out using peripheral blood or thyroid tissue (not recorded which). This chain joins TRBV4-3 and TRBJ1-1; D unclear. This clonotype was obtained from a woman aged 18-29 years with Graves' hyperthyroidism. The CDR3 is CASSEYMNTEAFF. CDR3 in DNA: TGCGCCAGCAGTGAGTACATGAACACTGAAGCTTTCTTT.